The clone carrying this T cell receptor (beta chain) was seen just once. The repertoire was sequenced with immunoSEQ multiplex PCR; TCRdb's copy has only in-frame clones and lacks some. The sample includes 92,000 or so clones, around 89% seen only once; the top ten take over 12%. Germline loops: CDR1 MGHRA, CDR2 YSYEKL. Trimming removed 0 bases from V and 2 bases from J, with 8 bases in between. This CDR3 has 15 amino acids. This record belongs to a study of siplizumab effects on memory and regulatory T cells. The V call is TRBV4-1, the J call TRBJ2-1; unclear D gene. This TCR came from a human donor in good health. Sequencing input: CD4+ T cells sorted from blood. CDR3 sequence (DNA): TGCGCCAGCAGCCAAGAGACCAACCCCTACAATGAGCAGTTCTTC. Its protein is CASSQETNPYNEQFF.